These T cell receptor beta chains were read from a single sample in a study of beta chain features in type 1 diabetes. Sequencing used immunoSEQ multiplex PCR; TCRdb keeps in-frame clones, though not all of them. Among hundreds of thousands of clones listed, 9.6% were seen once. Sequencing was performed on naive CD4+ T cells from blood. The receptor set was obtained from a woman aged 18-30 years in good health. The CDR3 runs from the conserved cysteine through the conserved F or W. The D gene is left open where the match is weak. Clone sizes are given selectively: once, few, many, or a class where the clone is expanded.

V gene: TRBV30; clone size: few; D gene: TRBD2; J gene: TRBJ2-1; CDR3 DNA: TGTGCCTGGAGTAACCCTAGCGGGAGAAGAAATGAGCAGTTCTTC; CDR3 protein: CAWSNPSGRRNEQFF
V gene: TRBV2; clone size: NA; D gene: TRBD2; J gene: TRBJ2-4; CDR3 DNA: TGTGCCAGCAGTGAAGATCCTAGCGGGGGCCGACAGTACTTC; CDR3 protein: CASSEDPSGGRQYF
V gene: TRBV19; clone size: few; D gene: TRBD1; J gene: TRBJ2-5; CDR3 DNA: TGTGCCAGTAGTTTCGTGGGACAGGGTTTACGGACCCAGTACTTC; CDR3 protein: CASSFVGQGLRTQYF
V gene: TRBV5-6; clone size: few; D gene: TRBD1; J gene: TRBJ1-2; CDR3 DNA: TGTGCCAGCAGCCGTGGGACAGGAGGCTACACCTTC; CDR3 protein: CASSRGTGGYTF
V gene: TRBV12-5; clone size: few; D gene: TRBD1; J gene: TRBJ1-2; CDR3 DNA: TGTGCTAGTGGTTTGGTACTTACCCTATCCGGGACAGGGTCCTATGGCTACACCTTC; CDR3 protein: CASGLVLTLSGTGSYGYTF
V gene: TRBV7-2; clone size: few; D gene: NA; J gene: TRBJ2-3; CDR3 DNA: TGTGCCAGCAGCCCAGCGGGCGGGACTAGCACAGATACGCAGTATTTT; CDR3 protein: CASSPAGGTSTDTQYF
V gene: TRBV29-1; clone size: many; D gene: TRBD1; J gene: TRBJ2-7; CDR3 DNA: TGCAGCGCCCGCGGGACAGGATCCTACGAGCAGTACTTC; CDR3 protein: CSARGTGSYEQYF
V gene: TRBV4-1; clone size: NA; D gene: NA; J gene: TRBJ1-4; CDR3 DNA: TGCGCCAGCAGGCCAGGAAGCTCAACTAATGAAAAACTGTTTTTT; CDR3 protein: CASRPGSSTNEKLFF
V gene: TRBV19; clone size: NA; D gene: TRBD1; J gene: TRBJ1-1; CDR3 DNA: TGTGCCAGTAGTATACGACAGGGCAGGACTGAAGCTTTCTTT; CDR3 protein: CASSIRQGRTEAFF
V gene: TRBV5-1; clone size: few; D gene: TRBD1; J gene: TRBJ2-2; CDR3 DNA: TGCGCCAGCAGCCGAGGACAGGGGCCGTTCGGGTCGTCCGGGGAGCTGTTTTTT; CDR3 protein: CASSRGQGPFGSSGELFF
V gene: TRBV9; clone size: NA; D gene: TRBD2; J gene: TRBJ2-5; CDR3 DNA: TGTGCCAGCAGCGTGGCTAGCGGGGAAGAGACCCAGTACTTC; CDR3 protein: CASSVASGEETQYF
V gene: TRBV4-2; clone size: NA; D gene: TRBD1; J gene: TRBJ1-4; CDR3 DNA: TGTGCCAGCAGCCCTCGACAGGGGGAAAAACTGTTTTTT; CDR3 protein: CASSPRQGEKLFF
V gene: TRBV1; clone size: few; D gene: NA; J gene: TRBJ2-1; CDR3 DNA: TGCACCAGCAGCCAATTTTCAGCGGGAGGGAGATGGTATGAGCAGTTCTTC; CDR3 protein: CTSSQFSAGGRWYEQFF
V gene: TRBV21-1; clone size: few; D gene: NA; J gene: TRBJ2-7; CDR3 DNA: TGTGCCAGCCTCCTTCGGGCGGGAGGACACTACGAGCAGTACTTC; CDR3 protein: CASLLRAGGHYEQYF
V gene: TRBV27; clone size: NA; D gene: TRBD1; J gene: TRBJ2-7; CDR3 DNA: TGTGCCAGCAGTCCCTTCTCCGGGACAGAACCCTACGAGCAGTACTTC; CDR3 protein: CASSPFSGTEPYEQYF
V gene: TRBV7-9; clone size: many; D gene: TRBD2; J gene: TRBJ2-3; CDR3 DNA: TGTGCCAGCAGCGGGACTAGCGGGAGGACGCAGTATTTT; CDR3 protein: CASSGTSGRTQYF
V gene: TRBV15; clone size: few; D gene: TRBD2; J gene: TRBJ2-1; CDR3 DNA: TGTGCCACCAGCACCCGACTAGCGACATGGTCGGACAATGAGCAGTTCTTC; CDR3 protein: CATSTRLATWSDNEQFF
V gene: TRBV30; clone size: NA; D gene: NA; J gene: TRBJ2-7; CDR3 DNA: TGTGCCTGCGGTATTTCCTACGAGCAGTACTTC; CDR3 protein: CACGISYEQYF
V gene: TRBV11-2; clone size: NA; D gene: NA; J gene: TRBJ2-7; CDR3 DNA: TGTGCCAGCAGCTTAGCGAGCGACGAGCAGTACTTC; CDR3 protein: CASSLASDEQYF
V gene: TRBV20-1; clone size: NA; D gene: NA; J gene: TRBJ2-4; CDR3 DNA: TGCAGTGCTAGGCGGGGCCTTCTCCAGTACTTC; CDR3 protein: CSARRGLLQYF
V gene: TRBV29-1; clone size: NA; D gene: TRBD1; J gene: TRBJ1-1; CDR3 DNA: TGCAGCGTGAGGACAGGGGGCGATTTTGGCACTGAAGCTTTCTTT; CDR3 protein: CSVRTGGDFGTEAFF
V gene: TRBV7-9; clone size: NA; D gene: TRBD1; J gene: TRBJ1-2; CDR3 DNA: TGTGCCAGCAGCCCATTCGGAGGACAGGGCTATGGCTACACCTTC; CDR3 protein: CASSPFGGQGYGYTF
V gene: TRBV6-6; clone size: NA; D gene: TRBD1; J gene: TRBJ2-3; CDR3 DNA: TGTGCCAGCAGTTACACCCCGGGGACAGGGGCTACGCAGTATTTT; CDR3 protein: CASSYTPGTGATQYF
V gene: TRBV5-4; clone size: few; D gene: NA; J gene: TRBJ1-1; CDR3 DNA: TGTGCCAGCCAGGGTAGAGACACTGAAGCTTTCTTT; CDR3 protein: CASQGRDTEAFF
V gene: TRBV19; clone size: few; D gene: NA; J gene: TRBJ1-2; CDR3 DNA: TGTGCCAGTAGTATTGGGGCAGTTAACTATGGCTACACCTTC; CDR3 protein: CASSIGAVNYGYTF
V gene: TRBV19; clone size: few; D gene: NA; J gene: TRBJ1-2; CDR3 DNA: TGTGCCAGTAGTACCCGATCGGGTGGCTACACCTTC; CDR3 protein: CASSTRSGGYTF
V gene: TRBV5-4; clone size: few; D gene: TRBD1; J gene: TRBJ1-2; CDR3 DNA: TGTGCCAGCATCCAACAGGGGGCAGGTGGCTACACCTTC; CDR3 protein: CASIQQGAGGYTF
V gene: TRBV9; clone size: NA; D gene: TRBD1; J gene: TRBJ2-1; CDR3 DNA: TGTGCCAGCAGCGTAGAGTACAGGGGGTACAATGAGCAGTTCTTC; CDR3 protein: CASSVEYRGYNEQFF
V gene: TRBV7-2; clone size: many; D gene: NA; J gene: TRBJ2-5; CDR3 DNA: TGTGCCAGCAGCTCAGGAGGCTGGTACCAAGAGACCCAGTACTTC; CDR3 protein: CASSSGGWYQETQYF
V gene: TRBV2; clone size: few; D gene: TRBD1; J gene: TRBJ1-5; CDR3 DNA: TGTGCCAGCAGTCTACAGGGGGGCAATCAGCCCCAGCATTTT; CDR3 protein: CASSLQGGNQPQHF
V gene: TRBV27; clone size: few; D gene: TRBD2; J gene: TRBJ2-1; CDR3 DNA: TGTGCCAGCAGTAGGCGGGGGGCCCTGCCAGATGAGCAGTTCTTC; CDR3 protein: CASSRRGALPDEQFF
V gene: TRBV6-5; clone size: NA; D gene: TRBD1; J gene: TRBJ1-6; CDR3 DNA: TGTGCCAGCAGTCAGACAGGGTCATACAATTCACCCCTCCACTTT; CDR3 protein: CASSQTGSYNSPLHF
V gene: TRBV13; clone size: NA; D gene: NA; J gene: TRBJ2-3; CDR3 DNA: TGTGCCAGCAGCTCCAGGACTACCACAGATACGCAGTATTTT; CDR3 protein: CASSSRTTTDTQYF
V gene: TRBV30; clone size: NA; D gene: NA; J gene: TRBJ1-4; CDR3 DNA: TGTGCCTGGAGTACGGGGTTTACTAATGAAAAACTGTTTTTT; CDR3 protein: CAWSTGFTNEKLFF
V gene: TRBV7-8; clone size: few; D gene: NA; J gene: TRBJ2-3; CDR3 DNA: TGTGCCAGCAGCTTACAGGGTTCGGATACGCAGTATTTT; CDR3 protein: CASSLQGSDTQYF
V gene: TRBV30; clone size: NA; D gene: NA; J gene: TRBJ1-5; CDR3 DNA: TGTGCCTGGAGTGTCGGGGGTCTGAGCAATCAGCCCCAGCATTTT; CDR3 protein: CAWSVGGLSNQPQHF
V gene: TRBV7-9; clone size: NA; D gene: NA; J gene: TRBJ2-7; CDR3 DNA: TGTGCCAGCAGCTTAAACTATCCGCCCTACGAGCAGTACTTC; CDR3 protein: CASSLNYPPYEQYF
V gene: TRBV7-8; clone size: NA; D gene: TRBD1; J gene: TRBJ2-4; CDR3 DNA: TGTGCCAGCAGCGTCCACAGGGGATCGGCCAAAAACATTCAGTACTTC; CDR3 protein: CASSVHRGSAKNIQYF
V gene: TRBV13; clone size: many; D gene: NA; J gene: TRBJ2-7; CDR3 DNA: TGTGCCAGCAGCCAGGGTTGGACCTACGAGCAGTACTTC; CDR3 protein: CASSQGWTYEQYF
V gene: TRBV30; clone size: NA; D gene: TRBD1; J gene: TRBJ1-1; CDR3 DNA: TGTGCCTGGAGTCCCCAGGACAGGTGGGGGGCTGAAGCTTTCTTT; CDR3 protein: CAWSPQDRWGAEAFF
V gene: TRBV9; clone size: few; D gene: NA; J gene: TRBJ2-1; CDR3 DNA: TGTGCCAGCAGCGCTAGCGACCTCTCCTACAATGAGCAGTTCTTC; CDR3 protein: CASSASDLSYNEQFF
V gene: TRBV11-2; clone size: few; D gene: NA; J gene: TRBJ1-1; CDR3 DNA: TGTGCCAGCAGCTTAACGACCCGGGGTGAAGCTTTCTTT; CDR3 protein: CASSLTTRGEAFF
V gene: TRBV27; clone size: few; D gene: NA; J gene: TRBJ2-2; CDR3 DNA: TGTGCCAGCAGTGCGAAAGGACAGTTCACCGGGGAGCTGTTTTTT; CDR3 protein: CASSAKGQFTGELFF
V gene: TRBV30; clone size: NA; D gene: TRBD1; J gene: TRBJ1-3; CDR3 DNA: TGTGCCTGGAGTGGTCGACAGGGGGCTGGAAACACCATATATTTT; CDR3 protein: CAWSGRQGAGNTIYF
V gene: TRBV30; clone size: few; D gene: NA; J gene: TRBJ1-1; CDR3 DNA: TGTGCCTCGGGTCCTACAACGTTCTTT; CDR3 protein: CASGPTTFF
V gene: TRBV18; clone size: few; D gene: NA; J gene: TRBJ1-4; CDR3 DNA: TGTGCCAGCTCACCAACGTTCTTGGCAGGGGATGAAAAACTGTTTTTT; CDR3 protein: CASSPTFLAGDEKLFF
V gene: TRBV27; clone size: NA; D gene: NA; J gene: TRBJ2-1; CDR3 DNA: TGTGCCAGCCGCATAACAGGGAGGGACGAGCAGTTCTTC; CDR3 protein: CASRITGRDEQFF
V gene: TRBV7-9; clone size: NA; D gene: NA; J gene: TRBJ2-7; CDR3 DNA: TGTGCCAGCACCATGTTGGGGGGTTCCTACGAGCAGTACTTC; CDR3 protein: CASTMLGGSYEQYF